The rows below give T cell receptor beta chains drawn from one sample of a study of T cells in Graves' hyperthyroidism and ophthalmopathy. A single record per CDR3 protein comes from TCRdb applying MiXCR to the multiplex PCR reads. The sample includes 400,000 to 500,000 distinct CDR3 sequences, roughly an eighth of them seen just once. The sequencing sample was made of blood. These receptors were collected from a woman under 30 with Graves' hyperthyroidism. Both conserved end residues are part of each CDR3. The D gene is left open where the match is weak. The size field is filled for only some rows; it gives once, few, many or a size class.

clone size	D gene	J gene	V gene	CDR3 protein	CDR3 DNA
-	-	TRBJ1-5	TRBV10-3	CAISRDPGNDQPQHF	TGTGCCATCAGCCGGGACCCCGGGAACGATCAGCCCCAGCATTTT
-	-	TRBJ2-1	TRBV9	CASSHPSGSERFAYNEQFF	TGTGCCAGCAGCCACCCCTCGGGTAGCGAGAGGTTCGCCTACAATGAGCAGTTCTTC
-	TRBD2	TRBJ2-3	TRBV9	CASSVRTGGSDTQYF	TGTGCCAGCAGCGTAAGAACGGGAGGGTCGGATACGCAGTATTTT
-	-	TRBJ1-5	TRBV15	CATSRGTLVRNQPQHF	TGTGCCACCAGCAGGGGGACACTCGTTCGCAATCAGCCCCAGCATTTT
many	-	TRBJ2-7	TRBV5-1	CASRPTGGTYEQYF	TGCGCCAGCAGGCCCACAGGAGGAACCTACGAGCAGTACTTC
many	-	TRBJ1-2	TRBV20-1	CSAVDRGDYGYTF	TGCAGTGCTGTAGACAGAGGAGACTATGGCTACACCTTC
many	TRBD1	TRBJ1-2	TRBV11-3	CASSMQWTGEFVGDGYTF	TGTGCCAGCAGCATGCAATGGACAGGGGAATTTGTTGGGGATGGCTACACCTTC
many	TRBD2	TRBJ2-1	TRBV20-1	CSARDQGTSGFHNEQFF	TGCAGTGCTAGAGATCAAGGGACTAGCGGGTTTCACAATGAGCAGTTCTTC
many	TRBD1	TRBJ2-5	TRBV7-9	CASSPRPTGARETQYF	TGTGCCAGCAGCCCGAGGCCCACAGGGGCGCGGGAGACCCAGTACTTC
many	-	TRBJ2-7	TRBV28	CASSDGSSYEQYF	TGTGCCAGCTCAGACGGTAGCTCCTACGAGCAGTACTTC
many	TRBD1	TRBJ2-3	TRBV6-2/TRBV6-3	CASSYLINRDRKQYF	TGTGCCAGCAGTTACTTAATAAACCGGGACAGAAAGCAGTATTTT
-	TRBD1	TRBJ2-7	TRBV10-3	CAIRGTGDSYEQYF	TGTGCCATCAGGGGGACAGGGGATTCCTACGAGCAGTACTTC
few	TRBD1	TRBJ1-1	TRBV7-9	CASSTHQGAWTEAFF	TGTGCCAGCAGCACTCACCAGGGGGCGTGGACTGAAGCTTTCTTT
many	TRBD2	TRBJ2-5	TRBV27	CASSLLPTGGAGETQYF	TGTGCCAGCAGTTTACTGCCTACGGGAGGGGCGGGAGAGACCCAGTACTTC
-	-	TRBJ1-2	TRBV6-1	CASTLGGGYGYTF	TGTGCCAGCACCCTTGGGGGGGGTTATGGCTACACCTTC
-	-	TRBJ2-2	TRBV20-1	CSAGPGHTGELFF	TGCAGTGCTGGTCCAGGGCACACCGGGGAGCTGTTTTTT
few	TRBD2	TRBJ2-7	TRBV6-2/TRBV6-3	CATLSPAMGLAGEDEQYF	TGTGCCACCCTTTCACCCGCTATGGGACTAGCGGGAGAAGACGAGCAGTACTTC
many	-	TRBJ2-2	TRBV30	CASQYSDRNTGELFF	TGTGCCTCTCAGTACTCGGACCGGAACACCGGGGAGCTGTTTTTT
many	-	TRBJ1-5	TRBV27	CASGGLGQPQHF	TGTGCCAGCGGGGGCCTCGGTCAGCCCCAGCATTTT
few	-	TRBJ2-2	TRBV30	CAWSVGSGELFF	TGTGCCTGGAGTGTGGGATCCGGGGAGCTGTTTTTT
-	-	TRBJ2-7	TRBV5-4	CASSLLGGYGYEQYF	TGTGCCAGCAGCTTGTTGGGGGGATATGGCTACGAGCAGTACTTC
few	TRBD2	TRBJ2-1	TRBV25-1	CASSESTSGRNEQFF	TGTGCCAGCAGTGAATCGACTAGCGGGAGGAATGAGCAGTTCTTC
few	-	TRBJ2-5	TRBV9	CASSLNPDPSETQYF	TGTGCCAGCAGCCTTAACCCGGACCCCAGCGAGACCCAGTACTTC
-	-	TRBJ1-2	TRBV20-1	CSASRTSGGVGYDYTF	TGCAGTGCTAGCAGAACAAGCGGGGGCGTGGGGTATGACTACACCTTC
few	-	TRBJ2-2	TRBV27	CASSRRAYTGELFF	TGTGCCAGCAGTCGGAGGGCCTACACCGGGGAGCTGTTTTTT
many	-	TRBJ1-1	TRBV7-2	CASSFNRVSVEAFF	TGTGCCAGCAGCTTTAATCGCGTGTCGGTTGAAGCTTTCTTT
many	-	TRBJ2-7	TRBV5-1	CASSHSSGYEQYF	TGCGCCAGCAGCCATTCGAGCGGCTACGAGCAGTACTTC
few	-	TRBJ1-4	TRBV6-2/TRBV6-3	CASSPADEKLFF	TGTGCCAGCAGCCCCGCCGATGAAAAACTGTTTTTT
-	-	TRBJ2-7	TRBV27	CASRYTRESVYEQYF	TGTGCCAGCAGATATACGCGGGAATCGGTTTACGAGCAGTACTTC
-	TRBD1	TRBJ1-2	TRBV7-2	CASSSKGGSSYYGYTF	TGTGCCAGCAGTTCTAAAGGGGGCAGCTCTTACTATGGCTACACCTTC
-	TRBD1	TRBJ2-3	TRBV10-3	CAISDGQGITDTQYF	TGTGCCATCAGTGATGGACAGGGAATCACAGATACGCAGTATTTT
many	-	TRBJ2-5	TRBV7-9	CASRRLESETQYF	TGTGCCAGCAGGCGCCTTGAATCCGAGACCCAGTACTTC